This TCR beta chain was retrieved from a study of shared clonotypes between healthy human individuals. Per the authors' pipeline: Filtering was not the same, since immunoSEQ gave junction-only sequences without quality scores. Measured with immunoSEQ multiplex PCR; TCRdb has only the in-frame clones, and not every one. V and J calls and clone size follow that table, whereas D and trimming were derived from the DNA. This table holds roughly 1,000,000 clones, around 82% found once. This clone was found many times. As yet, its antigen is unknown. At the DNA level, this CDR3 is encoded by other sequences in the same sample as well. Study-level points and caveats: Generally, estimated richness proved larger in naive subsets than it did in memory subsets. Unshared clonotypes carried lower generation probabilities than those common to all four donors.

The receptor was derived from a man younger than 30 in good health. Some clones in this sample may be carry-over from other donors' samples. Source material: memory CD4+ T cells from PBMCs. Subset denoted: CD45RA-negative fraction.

CDR3 DNA: TGTGCCAGCAGTCCGACGGGATCCCGACTAGAACTTGAAGCTTTCTTT. It is translated as CASSPTGSRLELEAFF. V and J are TRBV28 and TRBJ1-1; D not resolved. V dropped 5 bases and J dropped 7 bases, with 23 bases sitting between them. The CDR3 sequence is 16 residues long. Germline V gene data show CDR1 as MDHEN and CDR2 as SYDVKM.